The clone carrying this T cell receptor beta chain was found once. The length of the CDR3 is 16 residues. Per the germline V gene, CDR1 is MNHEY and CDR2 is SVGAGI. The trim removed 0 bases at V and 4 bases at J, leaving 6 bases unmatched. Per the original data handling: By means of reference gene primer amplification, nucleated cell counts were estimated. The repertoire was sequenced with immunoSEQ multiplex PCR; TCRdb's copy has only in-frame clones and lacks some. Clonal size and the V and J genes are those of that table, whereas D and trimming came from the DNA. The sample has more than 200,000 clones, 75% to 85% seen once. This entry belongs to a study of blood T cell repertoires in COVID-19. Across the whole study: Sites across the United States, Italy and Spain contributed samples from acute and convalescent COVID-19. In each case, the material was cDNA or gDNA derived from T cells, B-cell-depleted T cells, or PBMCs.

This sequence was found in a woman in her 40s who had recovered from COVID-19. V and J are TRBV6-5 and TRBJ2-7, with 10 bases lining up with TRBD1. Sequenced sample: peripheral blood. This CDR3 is CASSYSRQGAGYEQYF. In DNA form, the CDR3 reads TGTGCCAGCAGTTACTCCAGACAGGGGGCGGGGTACGAGCAGTACTTC.